Following are 21 T cell receptor beta chains from one sample sequenced in a study of naive and memory T cell subsets. Ligated cDNA underwent four rounds of PCR with nested alpha and beta constant region primers and SP2. TCRdb reprocessed the 5' RACE reads with MiXCR, giving one entry per CDR3 protein. Of about 57,000 distinct CDR3 sequences in the sample, roughly 7.5% are singletons; the top ten hold approximately 9.4%. The library had UMIs added by 3' ligation of an oligonucleotide to TCR cDNA. Source of these receptors: a female donor in good health.

This clonotype was detected many times. The rearrangement uses TRBV6-5 and TRBJ1-1; no definite D call. Trimming pared 10 bases from V and 1 base from J, leaving 16 bases between. This CDR3 contains 14 residues. Looked up from germline, CDR1 is MNHEY and CDR2 is SVGAGI. For the CDR3, the DNA is TGTGCCACTTTACGGGAGGCGGGGAACACTGAAGCTTTCTTT. Translated, it gives CATLREAGNTEAFF.

The chain couples TRBV7-2 to TRBJ1-5; D might be TRBD1 (5 bases). V was shortened by 1 base and J by 4 bases, with 14 bases between the two germline ends. The CDR3 loop spans 16 amino acids. Germline CDR1 reads SGHTA; CDR2 reads FQGNSA. The CDR3 bases are TGTGCCAGCAGCTTAGTAATGACAGTAACGAATCAGCCCCAGCATTTT. It yields the protein CASSLVMTVTNQPQHF.

The rearrangement joins TRBV6-6 to TRBJ1-4; D not resolved. Trimming cost V 8 bases and J 5 bases, with 12 bases left between them. Germline V gene lookup returns CDR1 MNHNY and CDR2 SVGAGI (reference sequence). The CDR3 spans 13 residues. DNA for the CDR3: TGTGCCAGCTCGAGGACCCTAAATGAAAAACTGTTTTTT. This translates into CASSRTLNEKLFF.

Of note for this clonotype: One end of the junction varies from germline; a read error may be responsible. CDR3 nucleotides: TGCGCCAGCAGCCAAGCTCCCTTACTAGCGGGGGCCTACAATGGGCAGTTCTTC. This encodes CASSQAPLLAGAYNGQFF. The gene calls are TRBV4-1 and TRBJ2-1; 11 nucleotides agree with TRBD2. CDR1 and CDR2 (germline): MGHRA, YSYEKL. The CDR3 runs to 18 residues.

The sample holds many counts of this clonotype. This chain links TRBV3-1 with TRBJ2-5; maybe TRBD2 (5 bases). The ends were cut back, 4 bases at V and 0 bases at J, with 9 bases in the middle. The CDR3 contains 14 residues. In germline, CDR1 is LGHDT, CDR2 YNNKEL (reference sequence). CDR3 in amino acids: CASSPQTNQETQYF. In DNA form, the CDR3 reads TGTGCCAGCAGCCCGCAGACTAACCAAGAGACCCAGTACTTC.

This clonotype was detected many times. The chain combines TRBV11-2 with TRBJ1-2; D is ambiguous. The germline V and J ends were trimmed by 1 base and 8 bases, with 11 bases remaining between them. Germline CDR1 and CDR2: SGHAT and FQNNGV. This CDR3 is built from 13 residues. CDR3 amino acids: CASSLGALEGYTF. The CDR3 nucleotides read TGTGCCAGCAGCTTAGGGGCGCTGGAGGGCTACACCTTC.

This clonotype was observed a few times. V usage is TRBV20-1 and J usage is TRBJ1-4, with 10 bases lining up with TRBD1. Looked up from germline, CDR1 is DFQATT and CDR2 is SNEGSKA (reference sequence). J lost 7 bases, V lost 6 bases, and 11 bases had no gene match. This CDR3 comprises 15 residues. The CDR3: CSAIPSGTGAEKLFF. As DNA, the CDR3 is TGCAGTGCAATACCCTCCGGGACAGGGGCTGAAAAACTGTTTTTT.

This clonotype showed up many times. The chain recombines TRBV28 with TRBJ2-3; D gene uncertain. Trimming pared 3 bases from V and 8 bases from J, leaving 12 bases between. This CDR3 contains 13 residues. Germline CDR1 reads MDHEN; CDR2 reads SYDVKM. For the CDR3, the DNA is TGTGCCAGCAGTTTTCAAGGTGCCGCTACGCAGTATTTT. Encoded protein: CASSFQGAATQYF.

V and J are TRBV30 and TRBJ2-7; the D call may be TRBD1 or TRBD2 (5 bases each). Trimming took off 4 bases at V and 0 bases at J, with 13 bases between the two ends. Germline V gene sequence: CDR1 GTSNPN, CDR2 SVGIG (reference sequence). CDR3 size: 14 residues. CDR3 in DNA: TGTGCCTGGAATGCCGGGGCCCTCTCCTACGAGCAGTACTTC. Its protein is CAWNAGALSYEQYF.

This clonotype was picked up a small number of times. The rearrangement links TRBV12-3 or TRBV12-4 to TRBJ1-2, with D possibly TRBD1 on 6 matching bases. V gave up 10 bases and J gave up 4 bases, with 16 bases separating them. This CDR3 is built from 13 residues. CDR3 region: CATTGFSAYGYTF. The CDR3 DNA reads TGTGCCACCACAGGGTTTTCCGCCTATGGCTACACCTTC.

The sample holds many counts of this clonotype. This chain's CDR3 is CASTENVGGGFGPQHF. The DNA for the CDR3 is TGTGCCAGCACCGAAAACGTAGGGGGGGGGTTTGGGCCCCAGCATTTT. The V call is TRBV7-2, the J call TRBJ1-5; TRBD1 might be the D (6 bases). The length of the CDR3 is 16 residues. Germline V gives CDR1 SGHTA, CDR2 FQGNSA. The ends were cut back, 7 bases at V and 9 bases at J, with 25 bases in the middle.

The table lists this clonotype with many counts. V usage is TRBV6-2 or TRBV6-3 and J usage is TRBJ1-5, with no clear D. The V and J ends lost 2 bases and 0 bases respectively, with 2 bases between them. Germline V gene data show CDR1 as MNHEY and CDR2 as SVGEGT. CDR3 length: 13 amino acids. CDR3 protein: CASSYSSNQPQHF. The DNA for the CDR3 is TGTGCCAGCAGTTACAGTAGCAATCAGCCCCAGCATTTT.

This sequence joins TRBV7-9 and TRBJ1-6; D perhaps matches TRBD1 (6 bases). Germline V gives CDR1 SEHNR, CDR2 FQNEAQ (reference sequence). V lost 3 bases, J lost 9 bases, and 12 bases lay in between. CDR3 length: 14 residues. This chain's CDR3 is CASSLDSGGSPLHF. CDR3 sequence (DNA): TGTGCCAGCAGCTTGGACAGCGGCGGTTCACCCCTCCACTTT.

The table lists this clonotype with a few counts. V is TRBV7-2 and J is TRBJ2-1, with 8 bases that match TRBD2. The CDR3 contains 15 residues. CDR1 and CDR2 from the germline V gene are SGHTA and FQGNSA. V trimming: 0 bases; J trimming: 5 bases; junction bases outside the gene matches: 3. The DNA of the CDR3 is TGTGCCAGCAGCTTAGCAAGCGGGGGTCACAATGAGCAGTTCTTC. Encoded protein: CASSLASGGHNEQFF.

This clonotype has ten or more counts. The chain carries TRBV28 and TRBJ2-1; 8 nucleotides match TRBD1. CDR3 length equals 15 residues. Germline CDR1 and CDR2: MDHEN and SYDVKM. V gave up 6 bases and J gave up 9 bases; unmatched junction bases: 13. The CDR3: CASRPGQGWYGEQFF. In nucleotides, the CDR3 is TGTGCCAGCAGACCCGGACAGGGTTGGTACGGTGAGCAGTTCTTC.

A few counts support this clonotype. The V and J genes are TRBV5-5 and TRBJ1-2; a possible D gene is TRBD1 (5 bases). V lost 4 bases to trimming and J lost 5 bases, with 24 bases between them. Germline V gene data show CDR1 as SGHKS and CDR2 as YYEKEE (reference sequence). The CDR3 runs 17 residues. Written as DNA, the CDR3 is TGTGCCAGCAGCCTCAGGGTTTATCGGGCCGGGGAATATGGCTACACCTTC. This sequence encodes CASSLRVYRAGEYGYTF. The whole variable domain, remainder taken from reference TRBV5-5 and TRBJ1-2, is DAGVTQSPTHLIKTRGQQVTLRCSPISGHKSVSWYQQVLGQGPQFIFQYYEKEERGRGNFPDRFSARQFPNYSSELNVNALLLGDSALYLCASSLRVYRAGEYGYTFGSGTRLTVV.

This clonotype was detected many times. V is TRBV2 and J is TRBJ1-2, with TRBD1 matching over 7 bases. The CDR3 length is 13 residues. Losses at the gene ends were 6 bases for V and 4 bases for J; bases not matched to a gene: 5. CDR1 and CDR2 (germline): SNHLY, FYNNEI. The CDR3 DNA is TGTGCCAGCAGCCTTACAGGGGCCTATGGCTACACCTTC. As protein: CASSLTGAYGYTF. Based on the CDR3 plus reference TRBV2 and TRBJ1-2, the full variable domain is EPEVTQTPSHQVTQMGQEVILRCVPISNHLYFYWYRQILGQKVEFLVSFYNNEISEKSEIFDDQFSVERPDGSNFTLKIRSTKLEDSAMYFCASSLTGAYGYTFGSGTRLTVV.

In the case of this clonotype: One junction end disagrees with the germline gene, perhaps due to a read error. The V call is TRBV20-1, the J call TRBJ2-3; D remains ambiguous. Germline values: CDR1 DFQATT, CDR2 SNEGSKA (reference sequence). The CDR3 is 13 residues long. This CDR3 reads CSARDRTERTDDF. The CDR3, as DNA: TGCAGTGCTAGAGATCGTACGGAAAGGACCGATGATTTT.

This clonotype was counted at least ten times. The V gene is TRBV7-2, the J gene TRBJ1-2; maybe TRBD1 (6 bases). V gave up 0 bases and J gave up 4 bases, with 12 bases separating them. This CDR3 spans 15 amino acids. The germline gives CDR1 SGHTA, CDR2 FQGNSA. This CDR3 is CASSLAIQGSYGYTF. The CDR3, as DNA: TGTGCCAGCAGCTTAGCTATTCAGGGGAGCTATGGCTACACCTTC.

This clonotype showed up just a few times. The genes are TRBV12-3 or TRBV12-4 and TRBJ1-3; D possibly corresponds to TRBD1 (6 bases). The V end was cut by 4 bases, the J end by 2 bases, with 12 bases between. This CDR3 contains 15 residues. This CDR3 reads CASSSPGTTGNTIYF. In DNA form, the CDR3 reads TGTGCCAGCAGTTCGCCCGGGACAACTGGAAACACCATATATTTT.

This clonotype appeared a few times. The chain recombines TRBV9 with TRBJ1-4; perhaps TRBD1 as D (6 bases). V dropped 0 bases and J dropped 8 bases, with 8 bases sitting between them. CDR1 is SGDLS and CDR2 is YYNGEE in the germline V gene. The CDR3 covers 13 residues. The CDR3 DNA follows: TGTGCCAGCAGCGTAGAGGGGGGGGAAAAACTGTTTTTT. Translating gives CASSVEGGEKLFF.